Shown below are 8 T cell receptor beta chains from a single sample sequenced in a study of response to subunit inactivated influenza vaccine. TCRdb reanalysed the RT-PCR reads using MiXCR and keeps one entry per CDR3 protein. Among fewer than 650,000 distinct CDR3 sequences listed, approximately 13% were seen once. The source material was PBMCs from blood, sampled roughly 48 days after vaccination. These TCRs come from a man between 45 and 60 years old who received an inactivated influenza vaccine.

The V gene is TRBV20-1, the J gene TRBJ2-7, with 9 bases identical to TRBD1. V lost 3 bases, J lost 1 base, and 7 bases stayed unmatched. The CDR3 consists of 15 residues. Germline V gives CDR1 DFQATT, CDR2 SNEGSKA (reference sequence). This CDR3 is CSARDPGQGSYEQYF. Here the CDR3 DNA reads TGCAGTGCTAGGGATCCGGGACAGGGATCCTACGAGCAGTACTTC.

This clonotype was found a few times. CDR3 region: CASTQGPIDEQFF. For the CDR3, the DNA is TGTGCCAGCACCCAAGGACCAATCGATGAGCAGTTCTTC. The genes are TRBV12-3 or TRBV12-4 and TRBJ2-1, with D unresolved. V was clipped by 7 bases and J by 8 bases, with 15 bases between them. CDR3 size: 13 residues.

This chain joins TRBV6-1 and TRBJ1-1, with no clear D. CDR1 is MNHNS, CDR2 SASEGT, per germline. Trimming took off 1 base at V and 4 bases at J, with 7 bases between the two ends. This CDR3 is 13 amino acids long. The CDR3 reads CASSEVVITEAFF. The DNA of the CDR3 is TGTGCCAGCAGTGAAGTTGTGATCACTGAAGCTTTCTTT.

The chain is built from TRBV6-2 or TRBV6-3 and TRBJ2-6; TRBD1 is a possible D gene (5 bases). The V end lost 5 bases, the J end lost 2 bases, and 10 bases lay between the germline ends. Germline lookup yields CDR1 MNHEY and CDR2 SVGEGT. This CDR3 is 15 amino acids long. The CDR3 DNA sequence: TGTGCCAGCAGTGAGCTCAGGGCTGGGGCCAACGTCCTGACTTTC. It codes for CASSELRAGANVLTF.

This clonotype was observed a handful of times. The V and J genes are TRBV10-3 and TRBJ1-5; TRBD1 agrees at 11 bases. J lost 6 bases, V lost 10 bases, and 11 bases had no gene match. CDR3 length: 15 residues. Germline V gene lookup returns CDR1 ENHRY and CDR2 SYGVKD. The CDR3 here is CATRGTGGSGQPQHF. The CDR3 DNA is TGTGCCACCCGAGGGACAGGGGGAAGTGGTCAGCCCCAGCATTTT.

This clonotype showed up many times. V gene TRBV5-1 combines with J gene TRBJ1-1, with no clear D. Trimming pared 0 bases from V and 0 bases from J, leaving 6 bases between. The germline gives CDR1 SGHRS, CDR2 YFSETQ. This CDR3 is 14 amino acids long. Here the CDR3 DNA reads TGCGCCAGCAGCTTGGCCGGGATGAACACTGAAGCTTTCTTT. Its translation is CASSLAGMNTEAFF.

V gene TRBV9 combines with J gene TRBJ1-4; no definite D call. With 3 bases removed from V and 6 bases from J, the gap between germline ends came to 15 bases. The CDR3 runs 15 residues. Germline CDR1 is SGDLS and CDR2 is YYNGEE. CDR3 sequence (DNA): TGTGCCAGCAGCGGTGACGGGAGGTTGGATGAAAAACTGTTTTTT. Translation: CASSGDGRLDEKLFF.

This clonotype was recorded many times. This chain joins TRBV20-1 and TRBJ2-7, with D maybe TRBD2 (6 bases). The CDR3 is made up of 14 amino acids. Germline lookup yields CDR1 DFQATT and CDR2 SNEGSKA (reference sequence). V shed 1 base and J shed 3 bases, with 13 bases lying between them. Here the CDR3 DNA reads TGCAGTGCTAGAGGGGTCGGTAGCGGCTACGAGCAGTACTTC. Amino acids: CSARGVGSGYEQYF.